Shown below are 13 T cell receptor beta chains from a single sample sequenced in a study of PD-L1 blockade in urothelial cancer. The protocol was immunoSEQ multiplex PCR, while the TCRdb copy is restricted to in-frame clones and leaves out a portion. The sample records roughly 45,000 clones, approximately 90% being singletons. Source: PBMCs, taken around atezolizumab (anti-PD-L1) treatment. The receptors here all came from a woman in her sixties or seventies with urothelial cancer.

V is TRBV19 and J is TRBJ2-7; 9 nucleotides line up with TRBD2. V was pared by 5 bases and J by 0 bases, with 8 bases of the junction left unmatched. There are 16 residues in the CDR3. Germline lookup yields CDR1 LNHDA and CDR2 SQIVND (reference sequence). CDR3 in amino acids: CASSERGGRASYEQYF. CDR3 nucleotides: TGTGCCAGTAGTGAGCGGGGCGGGAGGGCCTCCTACGAGCAGTACTTC.

The chain joins TRBV19 to TRBJ2-7, with TRBD1 identical over 9 bases. This CDR3 spans 14 amino acids. The J segment lost 3 bases and the V segment lost 4 bases, leaving 4 bases of the junction unmatched. The germline CDR1 and CDR2 sequences are LNHDA and SQIVND (reference sequence). The CDR3 DNA is TGTGCCAGTAGTACACAGGGGGCCGACTACGAGCAGTACTTC. Residues: CASSTQGADYEQYF.

DNA of the CDR3: TGTGCCAGTAGTATAGAAGGACTAGCGGGAGGAACGAACACCGGGGAGCTGTTTTTT. It yields the protein CASSIEGLAGGTNTGELFF. This chain joins TRBV19 and TRBJ2-2; 14 bases align to TRBD2. CDR3 length: 19 amino acids. The V segment lost 0 bases and the J segment 0 bases; nucleotides outside the gene matches: 3. Germline V gene lookup returns CDR1 LNHDA and CDR2 SQIVND (reference sequence).

The gene calls are TRBV2 and TRBJ2-3; 9 nucleotides line up with TRBD2. Germline CDR1 is SNHLY and CDR2 is FYNNEI. The ends lost 8 bases at V and 1 base at J; junction bases unmatched: 4. This CDR3 comprises 14 residues. The CDR3 nucleotides read TGTGCCAGCTTCGAGCGGGGGGGCACAGATACGCAGTATTTT. It codes for CASFERGGTDTQYF.

The V gene is TRBV6-4, the J gene TRBJ2-2; 7 bases are a match to TRBD1. Germline CDR1 MRHNA, CDR2 SNTAGT. The CDR3 has 14 residues. The V and J ends lost 6 bases and 3 bases, in that order; junction bases with no gene match: 4. CDR3 coding DNA: TGTGCCAGCAGGACAGGGATGGACACCGGGGAGCTGTTTTTT. Its protein product is CASRTGMDTGELFF.

A few counts support this clone. This chain connects TRBV10-3 to TRBJ2-7; the match to TRBD2 covers 9 bases. This CDR3 comprises 18 residues. With 5 bases clipped from V and 0 bases from J, the junction kept 14 bases outside the gene matches. CDR1 and CDR2 (germline): ENHRY, SYGVKD. The CDR3 DNA reads as TGTGCCATCAGTCGGACTAGCGTTTTTCCATTACCCTCCTACGAGCAGTACTTC. Its translation: CAISRTSVFPLPSYEQYF.

The rearrangement joins TRBV7-8 to TRBJ1-6, with D unresolved. The CDR3 is 12 residues long. Trimming shortened V by 6 bases and J by 9 bases, and 9 bases separated the two germline ends. The germline CDR1 and CDR2 sequences are SGHVS and FQNEAQ. The CDR3 DNA reads as TGTGCCAGCAGGAACAACGTTTCACCCCTCCACTTT. It yields the protein CASRNNVSPLHF. Using reference TRBV7-8 and TRBJ1-6 for the parts outside the CDR3, the full variable domain is GAGVSQSPRYKVAKRGQDVALRCDPISGHVSLFWYQQALGQGPEFLTYFQNEAQLDKSGLPSDRFFAERPEGSVSTLKIQRTQQEDSAVYLCASRNNVSPLHFGNGTRLTVT.

This rearrangement joins TRBV18 to TRBJ2-2; TRBD2 aligns across 11 bases. The CDR3 length is 15 residues. The germline V gene encodes CDR1 KGHSH and CDR2 LQKENI. J was trimmed by 5 bases and V by 10 bases; bases with no gene match: 9. CDR3 sequence: CATQALAGETGELFF. CDR3 DNA sequence: TGTGCCACCCAAGCACTAGCGGGAGAAACCGGGGAGCTGTTTTTT.

The chain joins TRBV6-5 to TRBJ1-1; D is undetermined. This CDR3 is built from 14 residues. Deletions cut 6 bases from V and 0 bases from J, with 11 bases between. Per germline, CDR1 MNHEY and CDR2 SVGAGI. The CDR3 bases are TGTGCCAGCAGGAGGCGGCTCATGAACACTGAAGCTTTCTTT. Encoded protein: CASRRRLMNTEAFF.

The CDR3 coding sequence is TGTGCCAGCAGTAATCCCCCCCCGGGACAATTCACAGATACGCAGTATTTT. Translation: CASSNPPPGQFTDTQYF. V is TRBV28 and J is TRBJ2-3, with D maybe TRBD1 (6 bases). Trimming cost V 5 bases and J 2 bases, with 20 bases left between them. The CDR3 contains 17 residues. From germline, CDR1 is MDHEN and CDR2 SYDVKM.

A single count supports this clone. The chain carries TRBV15 and TRBJ1-1; perhaps TRBD1 as D (5 bases). V lost 0 bases and J lost 4, with 15 bases in between. Germline V gene data show CDR1 as LNHNV and CDR2 as YYDKDF (reference sequence). The CDR3 has 16 residues. The CDR3 nucleotides read TGTGCCACCAGCAGAGAGGGGGGAGCGGTCGGCACTGAAGCTTTCTTT. It yields the protein CATSREGGAVGTEAFF.

The rearrangement links TRBV4-2 to TRBJ2-3, with unresolved D. Trimming shortened V by 1 base and J by 8 bases, and 10 bases separated the two germline ends. This CDR3 is built from 13 residues. CDR1 is LGHNA and CDR2 is YNFKEQ in the germline V gene. CDR3 protein: CASSQGSPGTQYF. CDR3 nucleotides: TGTGCCAGCAGCCAAGGATCCCCCGGTACGCAGTATTTT.

This clone showed up just once. The chain employs TRBV19 and TRBJ1-2; D perhaps matches TRBD1 (5 bases). The germline V gene has CDR1 LNHDA and CDR2 SQIVND (reference sequence). This CDR3 has 16 amino acids. The V and J ends lost 7 bases and 0 bases respectively, with 18 bases between them. This chain's CDR3 is CASKESGTRANYGYTF. For the CDR3, the DNA is TGTGCCAGTAAGGAGAGCGGGACGAGAGCTAACTATGGCTACACCTTC.